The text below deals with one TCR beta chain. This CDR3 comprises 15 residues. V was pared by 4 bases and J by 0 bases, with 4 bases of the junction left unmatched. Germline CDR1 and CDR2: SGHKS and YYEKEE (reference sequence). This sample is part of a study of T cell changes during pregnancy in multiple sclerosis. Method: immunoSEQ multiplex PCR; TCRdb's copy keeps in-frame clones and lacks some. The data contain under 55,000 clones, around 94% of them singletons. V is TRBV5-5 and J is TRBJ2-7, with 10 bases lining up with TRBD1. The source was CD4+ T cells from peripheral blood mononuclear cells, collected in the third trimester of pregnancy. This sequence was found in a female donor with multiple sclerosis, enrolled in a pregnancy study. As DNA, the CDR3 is TGTGCCAGCAGCCGGGGACAGGGGAGCTCCTACGAGCAGTACTTC. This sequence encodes CASSRGQGSSYEQYF.